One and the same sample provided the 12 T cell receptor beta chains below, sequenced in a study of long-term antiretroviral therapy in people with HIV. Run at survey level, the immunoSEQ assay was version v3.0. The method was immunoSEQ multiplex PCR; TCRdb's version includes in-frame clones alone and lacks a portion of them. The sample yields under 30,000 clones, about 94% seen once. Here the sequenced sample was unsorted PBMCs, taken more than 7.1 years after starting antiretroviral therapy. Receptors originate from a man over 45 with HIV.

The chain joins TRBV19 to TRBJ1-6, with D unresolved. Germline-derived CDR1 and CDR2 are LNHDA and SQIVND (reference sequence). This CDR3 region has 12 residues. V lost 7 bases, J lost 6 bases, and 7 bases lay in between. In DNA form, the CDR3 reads TGTGCCAGTACGGACGGTAATTCACCCCTCCACTTT. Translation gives CASTDGNSPLHF.

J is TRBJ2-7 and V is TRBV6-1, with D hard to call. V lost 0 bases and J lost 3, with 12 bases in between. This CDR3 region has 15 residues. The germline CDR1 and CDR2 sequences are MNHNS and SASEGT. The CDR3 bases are TGTGCCAGCAGTGAAGCGGGTCAGGCAGACTACGAGCAGTACTTC. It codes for CASSEAGQADYEQYF.

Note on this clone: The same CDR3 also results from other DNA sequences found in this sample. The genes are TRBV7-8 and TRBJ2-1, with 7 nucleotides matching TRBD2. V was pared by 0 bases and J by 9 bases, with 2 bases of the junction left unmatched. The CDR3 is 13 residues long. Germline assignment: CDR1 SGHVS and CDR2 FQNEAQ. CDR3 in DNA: TGTGCCAGCAGCTTAGCCAGGGAGGGTGAGCAGTTCTTC. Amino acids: CASSLAREGEQFF.

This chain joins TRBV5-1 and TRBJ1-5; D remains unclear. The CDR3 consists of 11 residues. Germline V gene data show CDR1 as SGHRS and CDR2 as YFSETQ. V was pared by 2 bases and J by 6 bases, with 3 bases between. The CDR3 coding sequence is TGCGCCAGCAGCTTATTTCAGCCCCAGCATTTT. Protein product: CASSLFQPQHF.

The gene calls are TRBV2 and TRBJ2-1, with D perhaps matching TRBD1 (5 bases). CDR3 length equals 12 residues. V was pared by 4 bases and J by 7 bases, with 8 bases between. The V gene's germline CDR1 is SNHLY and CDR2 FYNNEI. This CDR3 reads CASSGQGNEQFF. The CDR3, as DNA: TGTGCCAGCAGTGGCCAGGGTAATGAGCAGTTCTTC.

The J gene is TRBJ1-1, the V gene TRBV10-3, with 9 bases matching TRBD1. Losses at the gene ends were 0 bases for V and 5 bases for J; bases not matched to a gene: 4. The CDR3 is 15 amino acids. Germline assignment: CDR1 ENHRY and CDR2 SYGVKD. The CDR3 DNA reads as TGTGCCATCAGTGAGTCGATGACAGGGGGGACTGAAGCTTTCTTT. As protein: CAISESMTGGTEAFF.

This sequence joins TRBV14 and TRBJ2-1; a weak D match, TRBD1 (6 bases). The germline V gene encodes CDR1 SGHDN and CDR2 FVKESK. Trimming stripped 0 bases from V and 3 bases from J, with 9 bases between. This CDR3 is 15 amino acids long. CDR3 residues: CASSQDLDSYNEQFF. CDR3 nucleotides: TGTGCCAGCAGCCAAGATTTGGACAGCTACAATGAGCAGTTCTTC.

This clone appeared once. The CDR3 DNA is TGTGCCAGCAGCTTACGACTAGCGGGGGCCAGCACAGATACGCAGTATTTT. It codes for CASSLRLAGASTDTQYF. The J gene is TRBJ2-3, the V gene TRBV5-4, with 12 bases fitting TRBD2. V lost 2 bases to trimming and J lost 0 bases; unmatched junction nucleotides: 4. This CDR3 has 17 residues. Germline V gene data show CDR1 as SGHNT and CDR2 as YYREEE (reference sequence).

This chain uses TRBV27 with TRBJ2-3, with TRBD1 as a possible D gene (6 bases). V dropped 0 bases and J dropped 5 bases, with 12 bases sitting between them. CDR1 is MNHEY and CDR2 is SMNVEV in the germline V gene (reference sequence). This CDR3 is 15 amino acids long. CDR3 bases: TGTGCCAGCAGTTTATCGCCAGGGGCGGGAGATACGCAGTATTTT. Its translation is CASSLSPGAGDTQYF.

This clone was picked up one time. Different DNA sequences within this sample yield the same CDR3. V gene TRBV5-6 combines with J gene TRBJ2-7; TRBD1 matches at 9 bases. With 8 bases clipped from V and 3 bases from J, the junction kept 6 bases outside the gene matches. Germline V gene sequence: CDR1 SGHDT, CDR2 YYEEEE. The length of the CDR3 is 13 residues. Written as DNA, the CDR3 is TGTGCCAGTGTGAAGGACAGGGGCTACGAGCAGTACTTC. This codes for CASVKDRGYEQYF.

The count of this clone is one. The CDR3 loop is CASSPGQGTDTQYF. The CDR3 DNA reads TGTGCCAGCAGCCCCGGACAGGGGACAGATACGCAGTATTTT. The chain uses TRBV7-2 and TRBJ2-3, with 9 bases fitting TRBD1. Losses at the gene ends were 5 bases for V and 3 bases for J; bases not matched to a gene: 3. The CDR3 length is 14 residues. Germline-derived CDR1 and CDR2 are SGHTA and FQGNSA. Together with reference TRBV7-2 and TRBJ2-3, the CDR3 gives the full variable domain: GAGVSQSPSNKVTEKGKDVELRCDPISGHTALYWYRQSLGQGLEFLIYFQGNSAPDKSGLPSDRFSAERTGGSVSTLTIQRTQQEDSAVYLCASSPGQGTDTQYFGPGTRLTVL.

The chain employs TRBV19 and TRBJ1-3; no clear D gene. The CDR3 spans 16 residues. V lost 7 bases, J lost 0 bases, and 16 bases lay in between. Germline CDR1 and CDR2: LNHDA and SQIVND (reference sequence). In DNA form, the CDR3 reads TGTGCCAGTAAGCCTACAAGCAGGTACTCTGGAAACACCATATATTTT. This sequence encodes CASKPTSRYSGNTIYF.